This T cell receptor (beta chain) comes out of a study of blood T cell repertoires in COVID-19. Overall study: Samples came from the United States, Italy and Spain, spanning acute and convalescent COVID-19. Sample material is recorded as cDNA or gDNA derived from T cells, B-cell-depleted T cells, or PBMCs.

Per the original data handling: Amplification with reference gene primers provided the estimates of nucleated cell counts. The repertoire was sequenced with immunoSEQ multiplex PCR; TCRdb's copy has only in-frame clones and lacks some. That table furnishes V, J and clone size, whereas the DNA furnished D and trimming. The table records roughly 100,000 clones, roughly 80% of them present only once. For this clone: One end of the junction does not line up with germline, which may come from a read error.

Germline values: CDR1 MNHEY, CDR2 SVGEGT. The CDR3 covers 15 residues. Sequencing was carried out using peripheral blood. This TCR was sampled from an older woman with acute or convalescent COVID-19. The chain recombines TRBV6-2 or TRBV6-3 with TRBJ1-1, with D possibly being TRBD1 (6 bases). For the CDR3, the DNA is TGTGCCAGCAGTGACTCGACAACAGGGAGCACTGAAGCTTTCTTT. Its translation is CASSDSTTGSTEAFF.